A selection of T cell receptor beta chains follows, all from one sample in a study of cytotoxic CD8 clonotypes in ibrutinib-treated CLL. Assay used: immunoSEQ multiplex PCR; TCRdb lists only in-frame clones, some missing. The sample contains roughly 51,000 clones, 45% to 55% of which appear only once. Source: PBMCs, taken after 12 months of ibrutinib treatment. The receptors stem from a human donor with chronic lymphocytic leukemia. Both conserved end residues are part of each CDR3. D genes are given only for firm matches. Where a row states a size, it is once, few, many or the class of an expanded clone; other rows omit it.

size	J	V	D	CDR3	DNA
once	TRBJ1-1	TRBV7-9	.	CASSFSTLVGTEAFF	TGTGCCAGCAGCTTTTCGACGCTTGTTGGGACTGAAGCTTTCTTT
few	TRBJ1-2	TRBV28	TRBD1	CASLRDRDYGYTF	TGTGCCAGCCTAAGAGACAGGGATTATGGCTACACCTTC
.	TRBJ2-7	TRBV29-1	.	CSVEGDTYEQYF	TGCAGCGTTGAAGGGGACACCTACGAGCAGTACTTC
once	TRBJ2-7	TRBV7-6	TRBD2	CASSFSGSGIEQYF	TGTGCCAGCAGCTTCAGCGGGAGTGGCATCGAGCAGTACTTC
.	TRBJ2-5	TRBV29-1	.	CSVGVSQETQYF	TGCAGCGTTGGGGTCAGCCAAGAGACCCAGTACTTC
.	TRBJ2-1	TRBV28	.	CASREKRSYNEQFF	TGTGCCAGCAGAGAGAAACGCTCCTACAATGAGCAGTTCTTC
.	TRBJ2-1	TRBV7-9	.	CASSLQAAENEQFF	TGTGCCAGCAGCTTACAAGCGGCAGAAAATGAGCAGTTCTTC
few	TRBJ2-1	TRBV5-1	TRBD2	CASSLKAGGSYNEQFF	TGCGCCAGCAGCTTGAAGGCGGGAGGGTCCTACAATGAGCAGTTCTTC
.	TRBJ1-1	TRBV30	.	CAWSLQDLQAFF	TGTGCCTGGAGCCTCCAGGACCTTCAAGCTTTCTTT
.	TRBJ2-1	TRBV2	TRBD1	CASSQGAWEQFF	TGTGCCAGCAGCCAGGGGGCGTGGGAGCAGTTCTTC
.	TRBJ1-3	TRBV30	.	CAWGDSRNTIYF	TGTGCCTGGGGGGATAGTAGAAACACCATATATTTT
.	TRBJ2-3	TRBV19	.	CASSITADTQYF	TGTGCCAGTAGTATTACGGCAGATACGCAGTATTTT
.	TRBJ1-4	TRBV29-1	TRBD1	CSAGTGVEKLFF	TGCAGCGCCGGGACAGGGGTCGAAAAACTGTTTTTT
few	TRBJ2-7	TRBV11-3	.	CASSLGEGAYEQYF	TGTGCCAGCAGCTTAGGGGAGGGGGCCTACGAGCAGTACTTC
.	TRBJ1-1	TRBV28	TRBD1	CASSRTGGKAFF	TGTGCCAGCAGTCGGACAGGGGGCAAAGCTTTCTTT
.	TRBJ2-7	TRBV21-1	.	CASSKDGDRSHEQYF	TGTGCCAGCAGCAAAGATGGAGACAGAAGCCACGAGCAGTACTTC
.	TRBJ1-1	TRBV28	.	CASSTELNTEAFF	TGTGCCAGCAGTACCGAACTGAACACTGAAGCTTTCTTT
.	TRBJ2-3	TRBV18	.	CASSPSQEFSTDTQYF	TGTGCCAGCTCACCAAGTCAGGAATTTAGCACAGATACGCAGTATTTT
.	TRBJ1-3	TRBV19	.	CASSQGSGNTIYF	TGTGCCAGTTCTCAGGGCTCTGGAAACACCATATATTTT
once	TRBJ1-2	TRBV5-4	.	CASSLGSDTLYGYTF	TGTGCCAGCAGCTTGGGCTCCGACACACTCTATGGCTACACCTTC
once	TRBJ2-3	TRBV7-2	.	CASSRSSQLSTDTQYF	TGTGCCAGCAGCCGGAGTAGTCAGTTGAGCACAGATACGCAGTATTTT
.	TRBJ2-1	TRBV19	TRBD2	CASRRTSGYNNEQFF	TGTGCCAGTAGAAGGACTAGCGGGTACAACAATGAGCAGTTCTTC
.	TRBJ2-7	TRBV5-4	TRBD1	CASSWTGDHEQYF	TGTGCCAGCAGCTGGACAGGGGACCACGAGCAGTACTTC
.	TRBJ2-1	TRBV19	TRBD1	CASRSRDRENEQFF	TGTGCCAGTAGAAGCAGAGACAGGGAAAATGAGCAGTTCTTC
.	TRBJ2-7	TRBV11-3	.	CASSSRGYEQYF	TGTGCCAGCAGCTCGCGGGGCTACGAGCAGTACTTC
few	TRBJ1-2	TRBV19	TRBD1	CASTLRGDLYGYTF	TGTGCCAGTACTCTCAGGGGGGATCTCTATGGCTACACCTTC
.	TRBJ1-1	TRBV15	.	CATSRELNTEAFF	TGTGCCACCAGCAGAGAGCTGAACACTGAAGCTTTCTTT
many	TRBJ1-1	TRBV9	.	CASSGSLQGNTEAFF	TGTGCCAGCAGCGGAAGTCTACAGGGGAACACTGAAGCTTTCTTT
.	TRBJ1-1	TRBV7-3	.	CASSLAGANTEAFF	TGTGCCAGCAGCTTGGCAGGAGCGAACACTGAAGCTTTCTTT
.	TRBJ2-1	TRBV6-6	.	CASRPLTRNEQFF	TGTGCCAGCAGGCCCCTTACAAGAAATGAGCAGTTCTTC
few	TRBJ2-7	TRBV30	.	CAWKYSSYEQYF	TGTGCCTGGAAATACAGTTCCTACGAGCAGTACTTC
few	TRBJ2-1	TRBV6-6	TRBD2	CASSSGLAGVYNEQFF	TGTGCCAGCAGTTCTGGACTAGCGGGAGTGTACAATGAGCAGTTCTTC
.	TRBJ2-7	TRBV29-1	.	CSGRGIDGEQYF	TGCAGCGGACGGGGAATAGACGGGGAGCAGTACTTC
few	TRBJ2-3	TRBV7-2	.	CASSLGWDTQYF	TGTGCCAGCAGCTTAGGGTGGGATACGCAGTATTTT
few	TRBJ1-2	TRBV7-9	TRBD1	CASCPGTGVLYGYTF	TGTGCCAGCTGCCCCGGGACAGGGGTTTTGTATGGCTACACCTTC
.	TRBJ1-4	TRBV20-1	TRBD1	CSASHRGKYRF	TGCAGTGCTAGCCACAGGGGCAAATACCGATTT
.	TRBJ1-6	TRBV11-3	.	CASSLGVGEPLHF	TGTGCCAGCAGCTTAGGGGTCGGGGAACCCCTCCACTTT